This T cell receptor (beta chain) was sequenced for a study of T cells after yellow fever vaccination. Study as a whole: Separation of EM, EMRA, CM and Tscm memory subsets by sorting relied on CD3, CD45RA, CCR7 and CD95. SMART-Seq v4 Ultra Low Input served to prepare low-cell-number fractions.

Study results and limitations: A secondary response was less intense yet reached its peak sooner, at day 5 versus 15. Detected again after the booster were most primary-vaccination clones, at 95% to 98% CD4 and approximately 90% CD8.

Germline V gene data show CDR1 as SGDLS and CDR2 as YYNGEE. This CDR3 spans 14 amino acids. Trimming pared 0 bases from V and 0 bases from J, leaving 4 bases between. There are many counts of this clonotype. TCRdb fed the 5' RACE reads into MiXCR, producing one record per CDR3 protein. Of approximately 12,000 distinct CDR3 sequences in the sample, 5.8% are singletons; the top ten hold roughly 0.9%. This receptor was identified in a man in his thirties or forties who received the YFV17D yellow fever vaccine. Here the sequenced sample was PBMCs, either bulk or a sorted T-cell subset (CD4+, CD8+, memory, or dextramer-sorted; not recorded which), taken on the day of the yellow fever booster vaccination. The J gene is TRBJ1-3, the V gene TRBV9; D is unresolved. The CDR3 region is CASSVAYSGNTIYF. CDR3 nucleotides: TGTGCCAGCAGCGTAGCCTACTCTGGAAACACCATATATTTT.